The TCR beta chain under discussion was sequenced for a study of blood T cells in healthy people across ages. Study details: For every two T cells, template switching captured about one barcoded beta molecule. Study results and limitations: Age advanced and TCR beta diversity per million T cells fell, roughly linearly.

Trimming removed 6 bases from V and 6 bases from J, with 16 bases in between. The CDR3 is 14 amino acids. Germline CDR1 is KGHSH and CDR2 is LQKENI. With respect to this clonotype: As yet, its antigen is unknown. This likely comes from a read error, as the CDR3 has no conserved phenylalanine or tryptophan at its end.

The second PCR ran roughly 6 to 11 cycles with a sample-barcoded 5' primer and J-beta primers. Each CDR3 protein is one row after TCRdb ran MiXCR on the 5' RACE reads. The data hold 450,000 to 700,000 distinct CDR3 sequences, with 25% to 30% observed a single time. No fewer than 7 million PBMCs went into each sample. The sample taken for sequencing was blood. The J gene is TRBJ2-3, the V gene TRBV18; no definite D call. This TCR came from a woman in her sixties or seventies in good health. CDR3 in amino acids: CASSSTTSSDTQYL. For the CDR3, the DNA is TGTGCCAGCTCGTCAACCACTTCATCGGATACGCAGTATCTT.